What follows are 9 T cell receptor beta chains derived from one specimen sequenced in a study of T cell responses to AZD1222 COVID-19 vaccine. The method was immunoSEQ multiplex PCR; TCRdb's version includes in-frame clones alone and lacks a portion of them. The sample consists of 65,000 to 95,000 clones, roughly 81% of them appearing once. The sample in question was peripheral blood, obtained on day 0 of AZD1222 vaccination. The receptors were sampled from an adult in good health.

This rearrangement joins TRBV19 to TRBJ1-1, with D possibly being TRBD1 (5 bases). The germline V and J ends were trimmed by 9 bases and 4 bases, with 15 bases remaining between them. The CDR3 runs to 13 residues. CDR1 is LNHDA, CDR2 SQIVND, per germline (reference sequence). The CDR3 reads CASLGGGFTEAFF. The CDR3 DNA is TGTGCCAGCCTGGGTGGGGGTTTCACTGAAGCTTTCTTT.

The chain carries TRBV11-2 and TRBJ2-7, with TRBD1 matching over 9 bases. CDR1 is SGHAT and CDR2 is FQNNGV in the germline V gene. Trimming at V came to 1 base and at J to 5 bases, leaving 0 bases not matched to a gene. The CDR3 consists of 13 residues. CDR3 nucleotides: TGTGCCAGCAGCTTAGGACAGGGGGACGAGCAGTACTTC. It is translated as CASSLGQGDEQYF.

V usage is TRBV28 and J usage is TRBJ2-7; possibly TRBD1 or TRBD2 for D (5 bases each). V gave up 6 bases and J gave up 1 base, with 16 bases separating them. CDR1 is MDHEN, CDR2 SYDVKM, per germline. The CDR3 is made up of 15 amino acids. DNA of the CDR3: TGTGCCAGCAGGGACCAGAGGGGCAGATCCTACGAGCAGTACTTC. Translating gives CASRDQRGRSYEQYF.

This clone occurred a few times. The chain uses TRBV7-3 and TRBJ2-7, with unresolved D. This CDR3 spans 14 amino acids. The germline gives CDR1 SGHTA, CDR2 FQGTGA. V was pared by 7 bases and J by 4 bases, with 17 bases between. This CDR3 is CASKVDPDSYEQYF. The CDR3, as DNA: TGTGCCAGCAAAGTGGACCCTGACTCTTACGAGCAGTACTTC.

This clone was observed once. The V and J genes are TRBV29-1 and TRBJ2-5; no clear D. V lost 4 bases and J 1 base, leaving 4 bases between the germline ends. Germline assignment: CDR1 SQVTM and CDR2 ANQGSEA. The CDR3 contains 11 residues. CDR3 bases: TGCAGCGTTGTTCCCCAAGAGACCCAGTACTTC. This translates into CSVVPQETQYF.

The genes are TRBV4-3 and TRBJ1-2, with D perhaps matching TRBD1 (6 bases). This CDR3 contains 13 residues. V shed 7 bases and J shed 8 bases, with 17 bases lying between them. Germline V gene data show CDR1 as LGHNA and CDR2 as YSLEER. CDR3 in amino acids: CASKGLSGGGYTF. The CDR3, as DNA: TGCGCCAGCAAGGGTTTATCCGGGGGCGGCTACACCTTC.

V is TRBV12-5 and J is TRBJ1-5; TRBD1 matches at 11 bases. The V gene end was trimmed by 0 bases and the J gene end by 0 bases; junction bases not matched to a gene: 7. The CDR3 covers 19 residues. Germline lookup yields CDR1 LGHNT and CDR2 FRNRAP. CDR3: CASGLVGDRGENSNQPQHF. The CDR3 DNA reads TGTGCTAGTGGTTTGGTGGGGGACAGGGGGGAGAATAGCAATCAGCCCCAGCATTTT.

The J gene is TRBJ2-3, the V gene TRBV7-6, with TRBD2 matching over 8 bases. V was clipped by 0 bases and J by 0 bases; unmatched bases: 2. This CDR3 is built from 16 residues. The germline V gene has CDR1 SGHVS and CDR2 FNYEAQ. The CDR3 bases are TGTGCCAGCAGCTTAGCCGGGGGGGCGAGCACAGATACGCAGTATTTT. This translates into CASSLAGGASTDTQYF.

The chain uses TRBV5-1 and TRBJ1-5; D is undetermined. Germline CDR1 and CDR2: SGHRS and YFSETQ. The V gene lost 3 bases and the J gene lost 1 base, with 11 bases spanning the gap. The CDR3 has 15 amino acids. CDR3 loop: CASSSLPGSNQPQHF. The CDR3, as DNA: TGCGCCAGCAGCTCCCTCCCCGGCAGCAATCAGCCCCAGCATTTT.